This T cell receptor (beta chain) stems from a study of siplizumab effects on memory and regulatory T cells. The table came from immunoSEQ multiplex PCR; TCRdb's copy has only in-frame clones and leaves some out. This table has more than 95,000 clones, just over 90% appearing once. Material for sequencing was CD4+ T cells sorted from blood. The clonotype originates from a human donor in good health.

CDR3: CASSLPSGDGYTF. The CDR3 DNA reads TGTGCCAGCAGCTTGCCCTCTGGGGATGGCTACACCTTC. The chain is built from TRBV5-4 and TRBJ1-2; D is unclear. The CDR3 loop spans 13 amino acids. The V end was cut by 1 base, the J end by 6 bases, with 10 bases between. Germline V gene lookup returns CDR1 SGHNT and CDR2 YYREEE (reference sequence).